One and the same sample provided the 17 T cell receptor delta chains below, sequenced in a study of DNA immune sequencing with unique molecular identifiers. All 8 TRDV and 4 TRDJ genes were targeted in 32-plex amplification of genomic DNA. A 12-nucleotide UMI was added during approximately 3 barcoding PCR cycles before adapter PCR. TCRdb called clones from the multiplex PCR reads again using CATT. The table has several thousand delta-chain clones, roughly 13% seen once. Sequenced: gamma-delta T cells enriched from blood buffy coat, or unenriched PBMCs (not recorded which). The receptors originated from a human donor in good health.

This clone was seen repeatedly, ten times or more. At the DNA level, this CDR3 is encoded by other sequences in the same sample as well. The CDR3 nucleotides are TGTGCCTGTGACCCCGTTGAAGGGGCGGGAGGTAGCACCGATAAACTCATCTTT. It is translated as CACDPVEGAGGSTDKLIF. The chain employs TRDV2 and TRDJ1, with D uncertain. V lost 3 bases and J 1 base, leaving 23 bases between the germline ends. CDR3 length equals 18 residues. Germline V gives CDR1 GEAIGNYY, CDR2 EKD.

Points on this clone: TCRdb's entry gives the protein of a much larger clone, which mismatches this DNA's translation at residue 13, likely from a read error; the protein reported here is translated from the DNA. Other DNA sequences from this sample encode an identical CDR3 as well. V usage is TRDV2 and J usage is TRDJ1, with 9 bases identical to TRDD3. CDR3 length: 17 residues. CDR1 and CDR2 (germline): GEAIGNYY, EKD. In DNA, the CDR3 is TGTGCCTGTGACACTCTGGGGGATGGAAAGTACACCGAGAAACTCATCTTT. It is translated as CACDTLGDGKYTEKLIF.

This clone was seen a handful of times. The likely explanation is a read error, given a far larger clone one base away. Different DNA sequences within this sample yield the same CDR3. This chain connects TRDV2 to TRDJ1; 12 bases agree with TRDD3. CDR1 GEAIGNYY and CDR2 EKD come from the germline V gene. This CDR3 comprises 16 residues. In DNA, the CDR3 is TGTGCATGTGACAAGCTGGGGGATACGCAGGCCGATAAACTCATCTTT. It translates to CACDKLGDTQADKLIF.

Concerning this clone: TCRdb shows a much larger clone's protein in place of this DNA's translation, and the two differ at residue 13, likely through a read error; the protein shown is translated from the DNA. This chain joins TRDV2 and TRDJ3, with TRDD3 as a possible D gene (5 bases). This CDR3 has 19 residues. The V gene's germline CDR1 is GEAIGNYY and CDR2 EKD. The CDR3 DNA sequence: TGTGCCTGTGACCAAATCAAGGAGGAGCCCTCCTGGGTCACCCGACAGATGTTTTTC. Protein: CACDQIKEEPSWVTRQMFF.

To note about this clone: The TCRdb record carries a much larger clone's protein, which differs from this DNA's translation at residue 12; a read error is the likely cause, and the protein listed here is the DNA translation. This chain uses TRDV2 with TRDJ3; TRDD3 aligns across 7 bases. The CDR3 is 18 residues long. Germline values: CDR1 GEAIGNYY, CDR2 EKD. The CDR3 region is CACDKILGSSWHTRQMFF. CDR3 DNA sequence: TGTGCCTGTGACAAAATACTGGGGAGCTCCTGGCACACCCGACAGATGTTTTTC.

This clone was found many times. The limits of the CDR3 on the DNA are not certain, so only TCRdb's listed CDR3 is given. The J gene went uncalled, whereas the V gene is TRAV29/DV5; TRDD3, as called in the table, went unchecked against the DNA. The CDR3 is 25 residues long, counting both termini. The germline V gene has CDR1 NSMFDY and CDR2 ISSIKDK. The CDR3 region is CSVLLCSNVRHQTTGGYVLSDKLIF.

This clone showed up many times. V and J are TRDV1 and TRDJ1, with 11 bases aligning to TRDD3. In the absence of a J gene in TCRdb, the DNA was matched to germline to assign it here. The ends lost 1 base at V and 0 bases at J; junction bases unmatched: 25. The germline gives CDR1 TSWWSYY, CDR2 QGS. The CDR3 is 24 residues long. CDR3 coding DNA: TGTGCTCTTGGGGAACAGCCGCGTACCTGGGGGTGGGGGATACGAGGAGAGTACACCGATAAACTCATCTTT. Translated: CALGEQPRTWGWGIRGEYTDKLIF.

Ten or more counts support this clone. A far larger clone differs by one base, so this is likely a read error. This CDR3 is also generated by other DNA sequences in the sample. The V call is TRDV2, the J call TRDJ1; 12 bases line up with TRDD3. V shed 2 bases and J 5 bases; nucleotides not matched to a gene: 8. Germline CDR1 and CDR2: GEAIGNYY and EKD. The CDR3 totals 16 residues. CDR3 region: CACDKLGDTQADKLIF. CDR3 nucleotides: TGTGCCTGTGACAAGCTGGGGGATACGCAGGCTGATAAACTCATCTTT.

This clone has a handful of counts. TCRdb lists the protein of a much larger clone for this DNA, which differs at residue 10, so this is likely a read error; the protein given here is translated from the DNA itself. The chain recombines TRDV2 with TRDJ1, with 7 positions matching TRDD3. The CDR3 spans 15 residues. J lost 3 bases, V lost 3 bases, and 9 bases had no gene match. Per the germline V gene, CDR1 is GEAIGNYY and CDR2 is EKD. The CDR3 DNA is TGTGCCTGTGACCTACTGGGGACAGACGCCGATAAACTCATCTTT. This encodes CACDLLGTDADKLIF.

In its sample, this clone was seen many times. The mismatch at residue 11 between this DNA's translation and the TCRdb protein of a much larger clone likely reflects a read error; the protein shown is translated from the DNA. V and J are TRDV2 and TRDJ1, with 12 bases fitting TRDD3. V trimming: 2 bases; J trimming: 4 bases; junction bases outside the gene matches: 7. Germline V gives CDR1 GEAIGNYY, CDR2 EKD. The CDR3 is made up of 16 amino acids. This CDR3 is CACDKLGDTQVDKLIF. Here the CDR3 DNA reads TGTGCCTGTGACAAGCTGGGGGATACGCAGGTCGATAAACTCATCTTT.

Points on this clone: This likely traces to a read error, being one base from a far larger clone. The same CDR3 arises from other DNA sequences in this sample as well. The gene calls are TRDV2 and TRDJ3; 7 bases match TRDD3. Per germline, CDR1 GEAIGNYY and CDR2 EKD. CDR3 size: 22 residues. The CDR3 here is CACDPTGVGGPESSWDTRQMFF. CDR3 DNA sequence: TGCGCCTGTGACCCAACCGGGGTTGGGGGACCCGAGAGCTCCTGGGACACCCGACAGATGTTTTTC.

To note about this clone: A read error may be the cause here, since a much bigger clone is one base away. This sequence joins TRDV2 and TRDJ1; weak D call: TRDD3 (5 bases). CDR1 GEAIGNYY and CDR2 EKD come from the germline V gene. The CDR3 is 14 residues long. The CDR3 region has the DNA TGTGCCTGTGACACCATTGGGGACACCGATAAACACATCTTT. Translating gives CACDTIGDTDKHIF.

This clone was detected a few times. This DNA's translation differs at residue 13 from TCRdb's protein, which comes from a much larger clone; a read error is likely, and the protein shown is translated from the DNA. V gene TRDV2 combines with J gene TRDJ1; TRDD3 aligns across 7 bases. The germline CDR1 and CDR2 sequences are GEAIGNYY and EKD. This CDR3 region has 17 residues. CDR3: CACDTLVLGENTEKLIF. The CDR3 DNA reads as TGTGCCTGTGACACCCTCGTGTTGGGGGAGAACACCGAAAAACTCATCTTT.

In this sample, this clone turned up a few times. The protein that TCRdb holds for this DNA derives from a much larger clone and differs from the translated DNA at residue 6, which likely indicates a read error; the protein shown here is translated from the DNA. The same CDR3 is also encoded by other DNA sequences in this sample. The genes are TRDV2 and TRDJ1; 11 bases fit TRDD3. The CDR3 spans 16 residues. With V trimmed by 2 bases and J by 3 bases, 7 bases remained unmatched. Germline lookup yields CDR1 GEAIGNYY and CDR2 EKD. The CDR3 sequence: CACDKVGDTQADKLIF. The CDR3 DNA reads TGTGCCTGTGACAAGGTGGGGGATACGCAGGCCGATAAACTCATCTTT.

This clone showed up just a few times. A far larger clone is a single base away, which makes a read error likely. In the same sample, other DNA sequences code for this CDR3. The V gene is TRDV2, the J gene TRDJ1, with 13 bases lining up with TRDD3. The junction had 12 bases not matched to a gene; V was cut back by 4 bases and J by 2 bases. Germline values: CDR1 GEAIGNYY, CDR2 EKD. The CDR3 is made up of 18 amino acids. This CDR3 is CACDVLGDTRDFTDKLIF. In nucleotides, the CDR3 is TGTGCCTGTGATGTACTGGGGGATACGCGAGATTTTACCGATAAACTCATCTTT.

The chain has TRDV2 and TRDJ1; TRDD3 agrees at 13 bases. This CDR3 contains 23 residues. J gave up 4 bases and V 0 bases, and 25 bases lay outside the gene matches. Germline values: CDR1 GEAIGNYY, CDR2 EKD. CDR3 nucleotide sequence: TGTGCCTGTGACACCCTAAGTGGGCTAGGAGGACTGGGGGATACGCTGAAAAACGATAAACTCATCTTT. Translating gives CACDTLSGLGGLGDTLKNDKLIF.

As regards this clone: The TCRdb protein, from a much larger clone, departs from this DNA's translation at residue 11, likely by read error; the protein shown derives from the DNA. The chain carries TRDV2 and TRDJ1; TRDD3 agrees at 7 bases. This CDR3 has 17 residues. The germline CDR1 and CDR2 sequences are GEAIGNYY and EKD. Trimming took 3 bases from V and 1 from J; bases not matched to a gene: 13. The DNA for the CDR3 is TGTGCCTGTGACTCACTTCCCTACGGGGATATCACCGATAAACTCATCTTT. It translates to CACDSLPYGDITDKLIF.